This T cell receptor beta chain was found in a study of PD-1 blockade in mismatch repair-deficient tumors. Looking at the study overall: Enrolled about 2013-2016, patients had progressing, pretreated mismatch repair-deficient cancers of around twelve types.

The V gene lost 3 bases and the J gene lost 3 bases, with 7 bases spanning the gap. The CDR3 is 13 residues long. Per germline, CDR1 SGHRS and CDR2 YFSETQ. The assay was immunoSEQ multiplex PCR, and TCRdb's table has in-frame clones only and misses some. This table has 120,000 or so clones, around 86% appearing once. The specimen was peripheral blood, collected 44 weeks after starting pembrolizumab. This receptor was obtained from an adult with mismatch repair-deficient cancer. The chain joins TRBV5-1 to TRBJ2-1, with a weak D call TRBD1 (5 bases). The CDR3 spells CASSYGHYNEQFF. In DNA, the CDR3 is TGCGCCAGCAGCTATGGACACTACAATGAGCAGTTCTTC.